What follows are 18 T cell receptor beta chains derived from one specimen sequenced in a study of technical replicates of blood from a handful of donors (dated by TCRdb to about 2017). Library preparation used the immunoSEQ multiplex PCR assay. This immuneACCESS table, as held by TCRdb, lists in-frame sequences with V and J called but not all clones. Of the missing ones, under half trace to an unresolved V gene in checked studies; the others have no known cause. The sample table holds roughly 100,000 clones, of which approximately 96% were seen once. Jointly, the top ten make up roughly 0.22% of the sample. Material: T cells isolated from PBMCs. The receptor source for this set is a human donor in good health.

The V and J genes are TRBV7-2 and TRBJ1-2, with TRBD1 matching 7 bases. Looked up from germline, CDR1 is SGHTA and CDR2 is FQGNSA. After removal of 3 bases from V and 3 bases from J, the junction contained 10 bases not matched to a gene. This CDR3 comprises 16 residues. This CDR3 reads CASSFVSRDSDYGYTF. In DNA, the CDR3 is TGTGCCAGCAGCTTCGTCTCTCGGGACAGCGACTATGGCTACACCTTC.

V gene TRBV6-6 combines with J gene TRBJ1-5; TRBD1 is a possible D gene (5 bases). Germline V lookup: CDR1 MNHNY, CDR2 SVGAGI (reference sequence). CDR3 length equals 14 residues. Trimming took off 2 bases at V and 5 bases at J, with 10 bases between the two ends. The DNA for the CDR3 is TGTGCCAGCAGTTACCAGGGTGTTTATCAGCCCCAGCATTTT. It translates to CASSYQGVYQPQHF.

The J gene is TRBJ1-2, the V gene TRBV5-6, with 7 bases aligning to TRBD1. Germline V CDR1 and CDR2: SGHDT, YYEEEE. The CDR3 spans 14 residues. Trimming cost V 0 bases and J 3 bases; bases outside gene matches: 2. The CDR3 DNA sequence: TGTGCCAGCAGCTTGGCCGGGACAGACTATGGCTACACCTTC. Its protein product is CASSLAGTDYGYTF.

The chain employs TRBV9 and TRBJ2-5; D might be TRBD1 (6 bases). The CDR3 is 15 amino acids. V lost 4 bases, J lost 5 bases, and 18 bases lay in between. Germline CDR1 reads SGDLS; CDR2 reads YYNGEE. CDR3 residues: CASSSSGTLRETQYF. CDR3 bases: TGTGCCAGCAGCTCTAGTGGGACACTGAGGGAGACCCAGTACTTC.

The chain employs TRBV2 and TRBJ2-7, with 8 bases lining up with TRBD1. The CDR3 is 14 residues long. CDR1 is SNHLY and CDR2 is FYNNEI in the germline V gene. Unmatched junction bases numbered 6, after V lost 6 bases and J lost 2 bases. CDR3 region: CASRAQQGAYEQYF. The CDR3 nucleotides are TGTGCCAGCAGAGCACAACAGGGGGCCTACGAGCAGTACTTC.

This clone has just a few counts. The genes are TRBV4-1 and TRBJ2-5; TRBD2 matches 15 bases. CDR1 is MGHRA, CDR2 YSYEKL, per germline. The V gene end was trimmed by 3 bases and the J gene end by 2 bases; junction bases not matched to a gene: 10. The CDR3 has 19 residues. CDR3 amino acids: CASSHPGLAGGPGQETQYF. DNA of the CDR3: TGCGCCAGCAGCCATCCCGGACTAGCGGGAGGGCCGGGACAAGAGACCCAGTACTTC.

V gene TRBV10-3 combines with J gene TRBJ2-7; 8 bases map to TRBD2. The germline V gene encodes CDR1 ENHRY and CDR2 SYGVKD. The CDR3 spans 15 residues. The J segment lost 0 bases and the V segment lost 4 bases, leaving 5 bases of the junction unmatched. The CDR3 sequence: CAISVGAGGSYEQYF. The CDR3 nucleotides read TGTGCCATCAGTGTAGGGGCGGGGGGCTCCTACGAGCAGTACTTC.

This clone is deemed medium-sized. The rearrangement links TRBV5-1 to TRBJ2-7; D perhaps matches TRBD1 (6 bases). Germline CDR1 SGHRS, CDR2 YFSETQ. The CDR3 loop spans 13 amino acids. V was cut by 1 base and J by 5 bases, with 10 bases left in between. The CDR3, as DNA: TGCGCCAGCAGCTTGACGGACAGTGACGAGCAGTACTTC. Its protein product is CASSLTDSDEQYF.

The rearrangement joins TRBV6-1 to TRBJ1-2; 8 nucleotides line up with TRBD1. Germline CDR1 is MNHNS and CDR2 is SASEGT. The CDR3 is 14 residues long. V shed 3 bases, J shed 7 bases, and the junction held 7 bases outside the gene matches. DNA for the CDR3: TGTGCCAGCAGTGATGAGGACAGGGTTGGTGGCTACACCTTC. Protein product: CASSDEDRVGGYTF.

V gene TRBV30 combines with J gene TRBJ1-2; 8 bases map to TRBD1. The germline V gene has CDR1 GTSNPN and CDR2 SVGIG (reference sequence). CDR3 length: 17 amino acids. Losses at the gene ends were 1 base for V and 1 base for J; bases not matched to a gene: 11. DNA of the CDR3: TGTGCCTGGAGTGGGGGGACAGGAGGGACTGTTAACTATGGCTACACCTTC. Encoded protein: CAWSGGTGGTVNYGYTF.

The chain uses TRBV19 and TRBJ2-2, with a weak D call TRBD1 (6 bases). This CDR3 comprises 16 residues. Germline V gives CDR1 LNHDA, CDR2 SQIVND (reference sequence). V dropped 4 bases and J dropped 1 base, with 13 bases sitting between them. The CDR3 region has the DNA TGTGCCAGTAGTACGACGATGGACAGGAACACCGGGGAGCTGTTTTTT. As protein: CASSTTMDRNTGELFF.

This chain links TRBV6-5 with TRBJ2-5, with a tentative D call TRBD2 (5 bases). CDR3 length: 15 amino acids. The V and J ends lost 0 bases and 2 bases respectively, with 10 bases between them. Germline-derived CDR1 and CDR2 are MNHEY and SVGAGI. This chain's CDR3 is CASSYSGGPQETQYF. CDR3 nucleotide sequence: TGTGCCAGCAGTTACTCGGGCGGGCCACAAGAGACCCAGTACTTC.

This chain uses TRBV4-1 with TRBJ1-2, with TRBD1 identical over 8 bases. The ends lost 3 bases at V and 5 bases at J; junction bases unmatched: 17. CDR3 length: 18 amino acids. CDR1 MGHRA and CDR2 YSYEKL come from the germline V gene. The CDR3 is CASSHLLPRTGPEYGYTF. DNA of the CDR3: TGCGCCAGCAGCCATTTACTTCCCCGGACAGGGCCGGAGTATGGCTACACCTTC.

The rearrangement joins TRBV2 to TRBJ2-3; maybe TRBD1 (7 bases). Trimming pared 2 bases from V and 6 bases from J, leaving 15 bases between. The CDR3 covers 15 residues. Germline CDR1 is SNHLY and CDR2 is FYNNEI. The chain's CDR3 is CASSERGGRGDTQYF. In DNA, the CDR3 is TGTGCCAGCAGTGAACGAGGGGGCCGGGGGGATACGCAGTATTTT.

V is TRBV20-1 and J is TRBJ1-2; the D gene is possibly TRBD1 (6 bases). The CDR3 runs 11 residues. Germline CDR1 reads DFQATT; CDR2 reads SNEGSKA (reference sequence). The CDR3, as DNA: TGCAGCTACCTCGACAGGAATGGCTACACCTTC. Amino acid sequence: CSYLDRNGYTF.

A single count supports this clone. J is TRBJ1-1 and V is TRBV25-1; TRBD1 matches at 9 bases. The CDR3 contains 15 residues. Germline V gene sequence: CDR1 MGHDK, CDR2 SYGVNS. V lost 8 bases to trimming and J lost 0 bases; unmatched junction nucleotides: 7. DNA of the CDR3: TGTGCCAGCTCGGGACAGGGCCTTATGAACACTGAAGCTTTCTTT. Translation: CASSGQGLMNTEAFF. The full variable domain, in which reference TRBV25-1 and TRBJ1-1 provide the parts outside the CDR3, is EADIYQTPRYLVIGTGKKITLECSQTMGHDKMYWYQQDPGMELHLIHYSYGVNSTEKGDLSSESTVSRIRTEHFPLTLESARPSHTSQYLCASSGQGLMNTEAFFGQGTRLTVV.

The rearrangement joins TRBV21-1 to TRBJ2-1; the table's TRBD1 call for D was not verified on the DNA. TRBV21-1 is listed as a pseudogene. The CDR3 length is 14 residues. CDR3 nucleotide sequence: TGTGCCAGCAGCATGGTGGGCGCCTACAATGAGCAGTTCTTC. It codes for CASSMVGAYNEQFF.

The CDR3 sequence: CASSIGNTDTQYF. CDR3 nucleotide sequence: TGTGCCAGTAGTATCGGGAACACAGATACGCAGTATTTT. V is TRBV19 and J is TRBJ2-3; a possible D gene is TRBD2 (5 bases). The V end lost 3 bases, the J end lost 2 bases, and 6 bases lay between the germline ends. Germline CDR1 and CDR2: LNHDA and SQIVND (reference sequence). CDR3 length: 13 amino acids.